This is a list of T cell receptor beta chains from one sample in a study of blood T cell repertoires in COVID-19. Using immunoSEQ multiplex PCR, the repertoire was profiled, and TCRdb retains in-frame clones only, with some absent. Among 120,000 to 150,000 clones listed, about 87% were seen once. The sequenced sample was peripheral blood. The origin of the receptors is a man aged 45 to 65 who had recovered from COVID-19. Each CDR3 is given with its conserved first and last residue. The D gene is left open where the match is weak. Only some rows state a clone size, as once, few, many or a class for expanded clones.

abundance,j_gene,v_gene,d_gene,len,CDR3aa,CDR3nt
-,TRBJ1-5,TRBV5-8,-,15,CASSLEGREDQPQHF,TGTGCCAGCAGCTTGGAAGGCAGGGAGGATCAGCCCCAGCATTTT
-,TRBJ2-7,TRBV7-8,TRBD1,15,CASSSMDRGTYEQYF,TGTGCCAGCAGCTCAATGGACAGGGGGACGTACGAGCAGTACTTC
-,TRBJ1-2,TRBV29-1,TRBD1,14,CSVEGTGKNYGYTF,TGCAGCGTTGAGGGGACAGGGAAGAACTATGGCTACACCTTC
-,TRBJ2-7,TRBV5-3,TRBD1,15,CARSETGTGDIEQYF,TGTGCCAGAAGCGAAACCGGGACAGGGGACATCGAGCAGTACTTC
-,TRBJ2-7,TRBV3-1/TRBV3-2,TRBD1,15,CASSQGWGQGGEQYF,TGTGCCAGCAGCCAGGGGTGGGGACAGGGCGGCGAGCAGTACTTC
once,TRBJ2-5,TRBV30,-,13,CAWSKLIQETQYF,TGTGCCTGGAGTAAACTGATCCAAGAGACCCAGTACTTC
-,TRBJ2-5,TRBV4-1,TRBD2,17,CASSQVGGGGGQETQYF,TGCGCCAGCAGCCAAGTTGGGGGTGGCGGGGGGCAAGAGACCCAGTACTTC
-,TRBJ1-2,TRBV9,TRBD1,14,CASSPGDSPYGYTF,TGTGCCAGCAGCCCGGGGGACAGCCCCTATGGCTACACCTTC
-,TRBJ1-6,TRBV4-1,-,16,CASSTQGPMDNSPLHF,TGCGCCAGCAGCACACAGGGACCAATGGATAATTCACCCCTCCACTTT
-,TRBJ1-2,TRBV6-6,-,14,CASSYSQVNYGYTF,TGTGCCAGCAGTTACTCACAGGTTAACTATGGCTACACCTTC
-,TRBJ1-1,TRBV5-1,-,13,CATKGLSNTEAFF,TGCGCCACCAAAGGACTCTCGAACACTGAAGCTTTCTTT
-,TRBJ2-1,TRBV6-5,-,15,CASMEGPSSYNEQFF,TGTGCCAGCATGGAGGGGCCGAGCTCCTACAATGAGCAGTTCTTC
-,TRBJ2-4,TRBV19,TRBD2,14,CASSIGGGANIQYF,TGTGCCAGTAGTATAGGCGGGGGGGCAAACATTCAGTACTTC
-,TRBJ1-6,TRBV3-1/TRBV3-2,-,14,CASSPAPRNSPLHF,TGTGCCAGCAGCCCCGCCCCGAGGAATTCACCCCTCCACTTT
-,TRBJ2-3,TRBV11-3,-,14,CASTLRGGPDTQYF,TGTGCCAGCACCTTAAGGGGAGGTCCAGATACGCAGTATTTT
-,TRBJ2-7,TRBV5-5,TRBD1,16,CASSLGLGQGLYEQYF,TGTGCCAGCAGCTTGGGATTGGGACAGGGACTCTACGAGCAGTACTTC
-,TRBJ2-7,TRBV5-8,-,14,CASSSGTFSYEQYF,TGTGCCAGCAGCTCCGGGACATTCTCCTACGAGCAGTACTTC
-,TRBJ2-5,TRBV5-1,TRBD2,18,CASSLGGGRVGSLGTQYF,TGCGCCAGCAGCTTGGGCGGGGGGCGCGTTGGGAGCCTTGGGACCCAGTACTTC
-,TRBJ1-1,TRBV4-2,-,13,CASSQGSGAEAFF,TGTGCCAGCAGCCAAGGCTCAGGCGCTGAAGCTTTCTTT
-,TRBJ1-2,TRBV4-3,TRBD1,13,CASSHGTGNGYTF,TGCGCCAGCAGCCACGGGACAGGGAATGGCTACACCTTC
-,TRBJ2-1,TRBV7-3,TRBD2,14,CASSLNSGDNEQFF,TGTGCCAGCAGCTTAAATAGCGGGGACAATGAGCAGTTCTTC
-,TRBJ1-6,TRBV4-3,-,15,CASSQGGSYNSPLHF,TGCGCCAGCAGCCAAGGCGGGTCCTATAATTCACCCCTCCACTTT
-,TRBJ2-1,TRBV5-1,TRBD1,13,CASSRDRGDEQFF,TGCGCCAGCAGCCGGGACAGGGGCGATGAGCAGTTCTTC
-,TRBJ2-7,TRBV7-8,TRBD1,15,CASSSRDRAPLEQYF,TGTGCCAGCAGCTCCCGGGACAGGGCCCCCCTCGAGCAGTACTTC
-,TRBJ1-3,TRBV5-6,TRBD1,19,CASSLVVFGQGSSGNTIYF,TGTGCCAGCAGCTTGGTGGTTTTCGGACAGGGTAGCTCTGGAAACACCATATATTTT
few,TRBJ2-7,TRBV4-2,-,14,CASSYTGVEGEQYF,TGTGCCAGCAGCTATACCGGGGTTGAAGGCGAGCAGTACTTC
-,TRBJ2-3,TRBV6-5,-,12,CASSFQADTQYF,TGTGCCAGCAGTTTCCAGGCAGATACGCAGTATTTT
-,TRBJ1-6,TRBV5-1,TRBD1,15,CASSTRQGSNSPLHF,TGCGCCAGCAGCACAAGACAGGGAAGTAATTCACCCCTCCACTTT